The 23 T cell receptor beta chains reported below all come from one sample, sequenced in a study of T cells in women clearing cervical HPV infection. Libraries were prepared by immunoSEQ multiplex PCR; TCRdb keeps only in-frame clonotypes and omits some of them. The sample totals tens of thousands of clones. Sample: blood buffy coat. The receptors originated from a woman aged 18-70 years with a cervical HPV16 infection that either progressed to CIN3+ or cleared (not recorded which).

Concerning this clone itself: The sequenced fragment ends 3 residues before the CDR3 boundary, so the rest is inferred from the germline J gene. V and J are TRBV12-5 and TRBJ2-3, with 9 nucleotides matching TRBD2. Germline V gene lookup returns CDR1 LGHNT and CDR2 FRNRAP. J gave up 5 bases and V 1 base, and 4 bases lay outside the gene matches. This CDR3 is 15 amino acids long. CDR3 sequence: CASGLGGGAVDTQYF. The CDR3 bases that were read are TGTGCTAGTGGTTTGGGCGGGGGGGCCGTAGATACG.

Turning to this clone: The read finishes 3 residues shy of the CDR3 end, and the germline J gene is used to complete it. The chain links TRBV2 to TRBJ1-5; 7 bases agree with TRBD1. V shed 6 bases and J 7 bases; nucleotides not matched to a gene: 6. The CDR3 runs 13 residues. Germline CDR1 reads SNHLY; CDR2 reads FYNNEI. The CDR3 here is CASRSDRTQPQHF. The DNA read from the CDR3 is TGTGCCAGCAGATCGGACAGGACGCAGCCC.

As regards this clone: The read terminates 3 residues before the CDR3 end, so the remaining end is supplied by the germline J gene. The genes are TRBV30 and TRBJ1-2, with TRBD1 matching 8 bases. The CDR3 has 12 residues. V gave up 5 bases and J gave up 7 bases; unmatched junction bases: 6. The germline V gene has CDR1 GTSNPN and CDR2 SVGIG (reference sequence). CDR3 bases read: TGTGCCTGGGAGACAGGGGTCGGTGGC. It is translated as CAWETGVGG. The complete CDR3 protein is CAWETGVGGYTF.

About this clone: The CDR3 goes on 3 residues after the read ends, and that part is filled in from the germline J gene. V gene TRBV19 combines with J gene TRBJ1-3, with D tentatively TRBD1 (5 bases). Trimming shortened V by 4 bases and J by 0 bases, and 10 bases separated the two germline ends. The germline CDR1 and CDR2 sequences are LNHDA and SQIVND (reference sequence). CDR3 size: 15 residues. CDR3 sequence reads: CASSRGRLSGNTIYF. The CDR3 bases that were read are TGTGCCAGTAGTAGGGGCCGCCTCTCTGGAAACACC.

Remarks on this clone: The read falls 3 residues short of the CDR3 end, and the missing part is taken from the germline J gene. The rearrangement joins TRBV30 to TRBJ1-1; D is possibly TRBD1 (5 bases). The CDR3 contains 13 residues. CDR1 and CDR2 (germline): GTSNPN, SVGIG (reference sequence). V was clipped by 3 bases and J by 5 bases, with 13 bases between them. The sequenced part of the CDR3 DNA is TGTGCCTGGAGGTCCGGGGGGGGAACTGAA. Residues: CAWRSGGGTE. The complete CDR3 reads CAWRSGGGTEAFF.

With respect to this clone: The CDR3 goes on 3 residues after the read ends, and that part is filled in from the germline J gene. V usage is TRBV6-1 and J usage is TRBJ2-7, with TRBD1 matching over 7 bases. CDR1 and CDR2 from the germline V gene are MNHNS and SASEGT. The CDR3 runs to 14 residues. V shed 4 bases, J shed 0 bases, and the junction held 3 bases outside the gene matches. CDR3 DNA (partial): TGTGCCAGCAGTGTCCGGGACAGCTCCTACGAG. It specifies CASSVRDSSYE. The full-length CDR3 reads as CASSVRDSSYEQYF.

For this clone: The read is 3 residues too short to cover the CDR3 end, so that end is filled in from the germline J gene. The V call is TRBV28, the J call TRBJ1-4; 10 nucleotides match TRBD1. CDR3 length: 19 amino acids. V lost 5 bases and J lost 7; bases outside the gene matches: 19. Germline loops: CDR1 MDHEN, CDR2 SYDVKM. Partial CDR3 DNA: TGTGCCAGCAGTATAGGGGGCAACCGGGACAGGGGAAAGGGTGAAAAA. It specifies CASSIGGNRDRGKGEK. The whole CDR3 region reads CASSIGGNRDRGKGEKLFF.

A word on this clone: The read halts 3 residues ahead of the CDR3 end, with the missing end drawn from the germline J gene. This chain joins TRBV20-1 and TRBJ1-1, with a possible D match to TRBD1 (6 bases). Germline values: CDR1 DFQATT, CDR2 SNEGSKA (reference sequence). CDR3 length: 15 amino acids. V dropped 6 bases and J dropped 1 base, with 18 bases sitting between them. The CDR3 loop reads CSANRGAGGNTEAFF. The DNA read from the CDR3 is TGCAGTGCCAACCGGGGGGCCGGGGGGAACACTGAA.

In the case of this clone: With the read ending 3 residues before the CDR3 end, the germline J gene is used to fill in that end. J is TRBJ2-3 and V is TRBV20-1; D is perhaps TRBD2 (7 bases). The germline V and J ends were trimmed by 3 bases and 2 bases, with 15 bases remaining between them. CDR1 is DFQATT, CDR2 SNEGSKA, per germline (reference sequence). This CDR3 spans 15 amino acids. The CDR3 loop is CSASRRGLNTDTQYF. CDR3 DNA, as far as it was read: TGCAGTGCTAGTCGGCGGGGGCTCAACACAGATACG.

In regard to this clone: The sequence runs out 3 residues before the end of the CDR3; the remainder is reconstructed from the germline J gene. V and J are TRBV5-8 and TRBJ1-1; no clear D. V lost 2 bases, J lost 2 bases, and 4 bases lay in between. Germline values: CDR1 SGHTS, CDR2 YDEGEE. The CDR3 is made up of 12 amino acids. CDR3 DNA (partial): TGTGCCAGCAGCTTTGGCAACACTGAA. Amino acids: CASSFGNTE. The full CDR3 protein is CASSFGNTEAFF.

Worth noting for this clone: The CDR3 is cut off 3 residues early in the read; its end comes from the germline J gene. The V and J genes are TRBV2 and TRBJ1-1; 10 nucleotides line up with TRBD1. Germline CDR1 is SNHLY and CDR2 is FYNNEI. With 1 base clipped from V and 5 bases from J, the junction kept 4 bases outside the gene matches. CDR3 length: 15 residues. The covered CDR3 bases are TGTGCCAGCAGTGAAGAGACAGGGGGCAGAACTGAA. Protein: CASSEETGGRTE. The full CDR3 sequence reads CASSEETGGRTEAFF.

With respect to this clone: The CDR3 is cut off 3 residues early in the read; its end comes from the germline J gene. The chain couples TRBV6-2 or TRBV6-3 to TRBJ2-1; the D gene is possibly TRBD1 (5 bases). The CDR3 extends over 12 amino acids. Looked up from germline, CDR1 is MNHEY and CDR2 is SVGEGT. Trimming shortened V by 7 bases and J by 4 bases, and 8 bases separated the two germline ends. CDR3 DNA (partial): TGTGCCAGCAAAGGGGATTACAATGAG. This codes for CASKGDYNE. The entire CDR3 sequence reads CASKGDYNEQFF.

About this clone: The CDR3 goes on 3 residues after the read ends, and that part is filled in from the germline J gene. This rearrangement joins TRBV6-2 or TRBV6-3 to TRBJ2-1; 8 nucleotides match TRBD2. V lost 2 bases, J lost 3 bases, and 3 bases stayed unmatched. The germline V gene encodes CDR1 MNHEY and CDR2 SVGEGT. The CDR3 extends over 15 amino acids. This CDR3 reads CASSYGGGIYNEQFF. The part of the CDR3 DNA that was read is TGTGCCAGCAGTTACGGCGGGGGGATCTACAATGAG.

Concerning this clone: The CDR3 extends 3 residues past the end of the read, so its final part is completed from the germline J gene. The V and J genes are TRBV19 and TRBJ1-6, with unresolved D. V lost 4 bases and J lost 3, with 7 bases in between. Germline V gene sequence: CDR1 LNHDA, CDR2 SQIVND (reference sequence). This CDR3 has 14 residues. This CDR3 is CASSNGYYNSPLHF. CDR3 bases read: TGTGCCAGTAGTAACGGTTACTATAATTCACCC.

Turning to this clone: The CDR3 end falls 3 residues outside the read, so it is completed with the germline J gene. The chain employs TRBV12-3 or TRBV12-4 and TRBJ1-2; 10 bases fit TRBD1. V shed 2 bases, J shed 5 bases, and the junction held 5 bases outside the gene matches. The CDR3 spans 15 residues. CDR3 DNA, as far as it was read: TGTGCCAGCAGTTTAATGGGGGACAGGGGATATGGC. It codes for CASSLMGDRGYG. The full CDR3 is CASSLMGDRGYGYTF.

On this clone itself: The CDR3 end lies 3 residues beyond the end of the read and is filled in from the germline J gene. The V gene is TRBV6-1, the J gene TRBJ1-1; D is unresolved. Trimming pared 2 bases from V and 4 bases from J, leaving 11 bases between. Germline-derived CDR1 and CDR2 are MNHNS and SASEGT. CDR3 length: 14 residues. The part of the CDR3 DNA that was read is TGTGCCAGCAGTGAAACAAGAGGGTCCACTGAA. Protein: CASSETRGSTE. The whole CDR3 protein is CASSETRGSTEAFF.

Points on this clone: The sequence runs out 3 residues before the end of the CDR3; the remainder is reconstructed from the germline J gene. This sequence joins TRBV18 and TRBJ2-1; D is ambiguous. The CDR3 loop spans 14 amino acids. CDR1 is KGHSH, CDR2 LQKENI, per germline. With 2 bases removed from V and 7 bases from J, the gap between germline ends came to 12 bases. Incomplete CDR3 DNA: TGTGCCAGCTCACCATTCAGCGATTTGAATGAG. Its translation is CASSPFSDLNE. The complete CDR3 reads CASSPFSDLNEQFF.

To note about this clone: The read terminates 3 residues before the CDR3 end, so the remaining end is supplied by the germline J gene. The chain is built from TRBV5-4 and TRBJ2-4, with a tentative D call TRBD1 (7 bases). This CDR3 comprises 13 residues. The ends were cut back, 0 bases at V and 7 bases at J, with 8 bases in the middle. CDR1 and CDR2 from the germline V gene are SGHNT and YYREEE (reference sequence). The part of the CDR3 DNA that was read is TGTGCCAGCAGCTTGGCAGGGGGGAACATT. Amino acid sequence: CASSLAGGNI. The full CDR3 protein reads CASSLAGGNIQYF.

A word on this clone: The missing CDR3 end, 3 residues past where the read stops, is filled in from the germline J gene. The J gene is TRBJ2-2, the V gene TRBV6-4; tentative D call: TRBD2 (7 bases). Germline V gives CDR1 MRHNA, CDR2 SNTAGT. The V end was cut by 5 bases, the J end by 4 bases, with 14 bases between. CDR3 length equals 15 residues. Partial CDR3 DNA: TGTGCCAGCAGTCCCGGCGGGGGCGGCACCGGGGAG. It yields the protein CASSPGGGGTGE. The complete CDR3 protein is CASSPGGGGTGELFF.

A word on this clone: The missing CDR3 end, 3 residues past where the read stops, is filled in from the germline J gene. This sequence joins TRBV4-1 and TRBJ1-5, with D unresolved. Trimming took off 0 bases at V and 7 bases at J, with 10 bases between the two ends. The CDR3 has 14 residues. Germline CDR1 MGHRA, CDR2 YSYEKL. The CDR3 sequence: CASSQDPLGQPQHF. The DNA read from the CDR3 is TGCGCCAGCAGCCAAGATCCTTTGGGCCAGCCC.

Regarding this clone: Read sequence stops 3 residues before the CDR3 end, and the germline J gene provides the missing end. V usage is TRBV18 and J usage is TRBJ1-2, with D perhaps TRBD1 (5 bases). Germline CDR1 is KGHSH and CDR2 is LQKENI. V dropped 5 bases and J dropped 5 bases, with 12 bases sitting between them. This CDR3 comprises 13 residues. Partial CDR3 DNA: TGTGCCAGCTCAGCGACAGACATTTATGGC. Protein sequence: CASSATDIYG. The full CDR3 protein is CASSATDIYGYTF.

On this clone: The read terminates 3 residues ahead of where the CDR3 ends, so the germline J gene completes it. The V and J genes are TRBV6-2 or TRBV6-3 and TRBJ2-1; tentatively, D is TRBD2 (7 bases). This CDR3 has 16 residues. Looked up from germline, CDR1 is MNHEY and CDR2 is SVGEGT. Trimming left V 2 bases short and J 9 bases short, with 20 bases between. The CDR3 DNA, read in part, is TGTGCCAGCAGTTACGCGTCGGGGGGCCTTCCTTTTGAG. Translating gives CASSYASGGLPFE. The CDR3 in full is CASSYASGGLPFEQFF.

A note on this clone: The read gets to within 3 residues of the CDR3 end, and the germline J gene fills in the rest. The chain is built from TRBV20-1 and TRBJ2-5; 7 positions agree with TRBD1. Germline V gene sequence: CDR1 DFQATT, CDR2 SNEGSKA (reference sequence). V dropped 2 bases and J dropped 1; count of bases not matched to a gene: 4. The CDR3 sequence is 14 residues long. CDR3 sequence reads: CSARRNRGQETQYF. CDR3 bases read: TGCAGTGCTAGAAGGAACAGGGGCCAAGAGACC.